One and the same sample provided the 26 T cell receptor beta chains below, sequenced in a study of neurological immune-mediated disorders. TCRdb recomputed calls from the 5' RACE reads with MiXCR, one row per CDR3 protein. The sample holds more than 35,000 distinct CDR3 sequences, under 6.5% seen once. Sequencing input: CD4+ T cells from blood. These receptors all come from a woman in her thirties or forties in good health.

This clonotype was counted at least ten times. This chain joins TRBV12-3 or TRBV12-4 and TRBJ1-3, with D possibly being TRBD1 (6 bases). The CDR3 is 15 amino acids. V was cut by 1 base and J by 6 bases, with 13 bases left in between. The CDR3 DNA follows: TGTGCCAGCAGTTTAGGGGGGGCGAGTACAAACACCATATATTTT. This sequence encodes CASSLGGASTNTIYF.

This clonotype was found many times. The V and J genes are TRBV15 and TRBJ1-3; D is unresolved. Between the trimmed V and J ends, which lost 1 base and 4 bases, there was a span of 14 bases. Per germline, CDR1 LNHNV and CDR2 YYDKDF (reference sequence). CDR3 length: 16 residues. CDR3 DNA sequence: TGTGCCACCAGCAGAGGTGTTGGACGAGGCGGAAACACCATATATTTT. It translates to CATSRGVGRGGNTIYF.

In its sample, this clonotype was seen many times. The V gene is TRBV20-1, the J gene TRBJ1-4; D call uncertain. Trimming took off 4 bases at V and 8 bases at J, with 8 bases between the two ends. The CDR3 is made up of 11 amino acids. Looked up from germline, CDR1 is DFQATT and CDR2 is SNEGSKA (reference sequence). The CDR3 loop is CSATVREKLFF. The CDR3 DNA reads TGCAGTGCTACGGTACGAGAAAAACTGTTTTTT.

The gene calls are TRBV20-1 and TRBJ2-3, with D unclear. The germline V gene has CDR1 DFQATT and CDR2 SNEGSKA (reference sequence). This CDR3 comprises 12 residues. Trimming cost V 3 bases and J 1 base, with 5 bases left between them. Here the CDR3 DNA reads TGCAGTGCTAGTCCGGGCACAGATACGCAGTATTTT. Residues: CSASPGTDTQYF.

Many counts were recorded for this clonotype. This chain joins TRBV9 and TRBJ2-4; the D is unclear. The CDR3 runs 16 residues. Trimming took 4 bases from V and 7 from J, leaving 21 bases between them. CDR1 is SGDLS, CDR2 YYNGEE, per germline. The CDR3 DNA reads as TGTGCCAGCAGCCCCCGTTGGCCCCGGGTAAGGAACATTCAGTACTTC. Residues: CASSPRWPRVRNIQYF.

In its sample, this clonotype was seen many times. CDR3 residues: CASSLGRTGELFF. The CDR3 region has the DNA TGTGCCAGCAGTTTAGGCCGCACCGGGGAGCTGTTTTTT. This chain joins TRBV28 and TRBJ2-2; D remains ambiguous. Trimming shortened V by 2 bases and J by 4 bases, and 5 bases separated the two germline ends. The CDR3 is made up of 13 amino acids. The germline V gene has CDR1 MDHEN and CDR2 SYDVKM. The full variable domain, with the rest looked up from reference TRBV28 and TRBJ2-2, is DVKVTQSSRYLVKRTGEKVFLECVQDMDHENMFWYRQDPGLGLRLIYFSYDVKMKEKGDIPEGYSVSREKKERFSLILESASTNQTSMYLCASSLGRTGELFFGEGSRLTVL.

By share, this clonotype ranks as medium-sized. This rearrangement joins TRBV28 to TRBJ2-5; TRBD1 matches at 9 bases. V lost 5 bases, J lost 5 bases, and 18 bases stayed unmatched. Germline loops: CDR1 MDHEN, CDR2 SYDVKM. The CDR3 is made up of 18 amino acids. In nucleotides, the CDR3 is TGTGCCAGCAGTCCTTGGACAGGGGATGGGGTTGGGGCCGAGACCCAGTACTTC. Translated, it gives CASSPWTGDGVGAETQYF.

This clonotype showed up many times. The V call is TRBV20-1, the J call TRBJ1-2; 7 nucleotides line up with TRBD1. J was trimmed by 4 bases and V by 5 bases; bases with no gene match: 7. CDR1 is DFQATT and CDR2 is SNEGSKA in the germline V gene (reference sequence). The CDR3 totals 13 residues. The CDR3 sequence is CSAPPGTAYGYTF. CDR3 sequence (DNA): TGCAGTGCTCCCCCCGGGACAGCCTATGGCTACACCTTC.

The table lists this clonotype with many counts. CDR3 nucleotide sequence: TGTGCCAGCAGTTTTTACCGCACCTACAATGAGCAGTTCTTC. The encoded protein is CASSFYRTYNEQFF. The chain has TRBV27 and TRBJ2-1, with D unclear. Per germline, CDR1 MNHEY and CDR2 SMNVEV (reference sequence). This CDR3 has 14 residues. V was cut by 3 bases and J by 2 bases, with 8 bases left in between.

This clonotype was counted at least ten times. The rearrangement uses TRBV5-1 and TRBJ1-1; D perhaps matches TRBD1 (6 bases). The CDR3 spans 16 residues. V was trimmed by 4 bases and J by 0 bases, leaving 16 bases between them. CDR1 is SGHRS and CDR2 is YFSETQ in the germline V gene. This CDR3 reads CASSLKGQIVNTEAFF. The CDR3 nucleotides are TGCGCCAGCAGCCTAAAGGGACAAATAGTGAACACTGAAGCTTTCTTT.

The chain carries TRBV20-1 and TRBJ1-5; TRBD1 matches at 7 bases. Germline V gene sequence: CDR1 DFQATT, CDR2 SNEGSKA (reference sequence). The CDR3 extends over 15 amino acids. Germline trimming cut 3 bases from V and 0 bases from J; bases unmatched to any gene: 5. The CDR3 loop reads CSASRQGNSNQPQHF. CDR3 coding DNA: TGCAGTGCTAGCCGACAGGGAAATAGCAATCAGCCCCAGCATTTT.

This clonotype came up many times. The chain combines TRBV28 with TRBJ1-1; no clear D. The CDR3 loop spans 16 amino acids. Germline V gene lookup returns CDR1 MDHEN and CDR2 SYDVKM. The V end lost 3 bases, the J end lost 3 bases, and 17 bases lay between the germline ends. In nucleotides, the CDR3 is TGTGCCAGCAGTTTGAAAATTGGAGGAGCATACACTGAAGCTTTCTTT. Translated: CASSLKIGGAYTEAFF. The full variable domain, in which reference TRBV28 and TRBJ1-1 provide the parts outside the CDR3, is DVKVTQSSRYLVKRTGEKVFLECVQDMDHENMFWYRQDPGLGLRLIYFSYDVKMKEKGDIPEGYSVSREKKERFSLILESASTNQTSMYLCASSLKIGGAYTEAFFGQGTRLTVV.

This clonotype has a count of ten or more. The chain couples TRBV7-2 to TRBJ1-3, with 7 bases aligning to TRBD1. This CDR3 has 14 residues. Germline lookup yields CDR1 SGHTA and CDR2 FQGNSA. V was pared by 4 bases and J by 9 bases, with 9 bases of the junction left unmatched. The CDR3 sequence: CASSSPTGWTTIYF. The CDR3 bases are TGTGCCAGCAGCTCCCCGACAGGGTGGACCACCATATATTTT.

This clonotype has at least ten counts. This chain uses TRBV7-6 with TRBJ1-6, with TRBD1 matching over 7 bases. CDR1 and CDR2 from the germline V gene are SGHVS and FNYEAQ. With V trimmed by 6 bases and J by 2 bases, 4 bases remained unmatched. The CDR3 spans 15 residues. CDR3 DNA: TGTGCCAGCAGTCGCGACAGGGCCTATAATTCACCCCTCCACTTT. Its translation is CASSRDRAYNSPLHF.

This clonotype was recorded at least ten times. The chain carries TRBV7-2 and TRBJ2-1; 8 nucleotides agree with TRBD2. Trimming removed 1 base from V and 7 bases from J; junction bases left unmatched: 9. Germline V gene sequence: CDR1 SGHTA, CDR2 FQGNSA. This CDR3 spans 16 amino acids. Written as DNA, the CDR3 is TGTGCCAGCAGCTTAGAACGGGCCAGCGGGAGTAATGAGCAGTTCTTC. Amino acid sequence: CASSLERASGSNEQFF. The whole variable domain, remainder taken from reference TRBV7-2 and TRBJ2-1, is GAGVSQSPSNKVTEKGKDVELRCDPISGHTALYWYRQSLGQGLEFLIYFQGNSAPDKSGLPSDRFSAERTGGSVSTLTIQRTQQEDSAVYLCASSLERASGSNEQFFGPGTRLTVL.

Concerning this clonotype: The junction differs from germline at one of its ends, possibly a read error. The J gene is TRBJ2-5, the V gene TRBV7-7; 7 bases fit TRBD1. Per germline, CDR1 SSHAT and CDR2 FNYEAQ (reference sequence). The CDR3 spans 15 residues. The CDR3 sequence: CASSVTGTAKETQYF. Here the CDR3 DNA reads TGTGCTAGCAGCGTGACCGGGACAGCTAAAGAGACCCAGTACTTC. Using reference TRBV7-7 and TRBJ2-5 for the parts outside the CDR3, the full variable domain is GAGVSQSPRYKVTKRGQDVTLRCDPISSHATLYWYQQALGQGPEFLTYFNYEAQPDKSGLPSDRFSAERPEGSISTLTIQRTEQRDSAMYRCASSVTGTAKETQYFGPGTRLLVL.

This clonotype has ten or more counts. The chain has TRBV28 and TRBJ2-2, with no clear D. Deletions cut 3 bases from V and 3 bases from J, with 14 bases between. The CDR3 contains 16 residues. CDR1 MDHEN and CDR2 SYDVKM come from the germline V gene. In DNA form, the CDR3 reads TGTGCCAGCAGTTTTCTCTCCTCGGGTTACACCGGGGAGCTGTTTTTT. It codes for CASSFLSSGYTGELFF.

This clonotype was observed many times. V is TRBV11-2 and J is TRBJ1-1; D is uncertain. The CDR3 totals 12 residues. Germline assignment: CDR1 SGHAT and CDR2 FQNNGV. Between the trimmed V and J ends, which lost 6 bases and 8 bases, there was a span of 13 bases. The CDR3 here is CASSPEIAEAFF. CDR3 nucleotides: TGTGCCAGCAGTCCAGAGATAGCAGAAGCTTTCTTT.

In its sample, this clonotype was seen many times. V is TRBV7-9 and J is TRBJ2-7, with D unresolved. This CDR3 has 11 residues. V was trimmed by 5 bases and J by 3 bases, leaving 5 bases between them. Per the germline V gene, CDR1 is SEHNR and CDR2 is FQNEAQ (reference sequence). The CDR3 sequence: CASSTGYEQYF. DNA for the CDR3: TGTGCCAGCAGCACCGGCTACGAGCAGTACTTC.

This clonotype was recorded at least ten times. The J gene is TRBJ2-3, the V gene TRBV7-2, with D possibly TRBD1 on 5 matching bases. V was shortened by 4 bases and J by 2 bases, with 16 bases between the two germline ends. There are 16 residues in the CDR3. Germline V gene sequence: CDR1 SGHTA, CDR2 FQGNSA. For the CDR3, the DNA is TGTGCCAGCAGCTCCGTTATGGGGCCAGACACAGATACGCAGTATTTT. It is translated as CASSSVMGPDTDTQYF.

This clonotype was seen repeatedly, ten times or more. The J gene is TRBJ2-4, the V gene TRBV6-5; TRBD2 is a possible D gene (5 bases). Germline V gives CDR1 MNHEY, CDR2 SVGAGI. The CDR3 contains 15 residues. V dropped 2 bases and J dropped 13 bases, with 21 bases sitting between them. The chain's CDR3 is CASSYTGPPSGIQYF. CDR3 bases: TGTGCCAGCAGTTACACTGGCCCACCGAGCGGTATACAGTACTTC.

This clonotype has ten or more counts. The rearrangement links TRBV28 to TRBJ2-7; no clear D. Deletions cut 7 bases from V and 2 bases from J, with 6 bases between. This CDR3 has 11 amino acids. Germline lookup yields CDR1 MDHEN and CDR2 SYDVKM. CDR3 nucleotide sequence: TGTGCCAGCACCAGGACCTACGAGCAGTACTTC. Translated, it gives CASTRTYEQYF.

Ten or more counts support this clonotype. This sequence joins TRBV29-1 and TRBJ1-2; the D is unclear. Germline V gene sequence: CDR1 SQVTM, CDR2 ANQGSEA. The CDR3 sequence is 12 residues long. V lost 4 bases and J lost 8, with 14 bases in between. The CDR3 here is CSVGDLGDGYTF. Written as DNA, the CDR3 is TGCAGCGTTGGAGATCTGGGCGACGGCTACACCTTC. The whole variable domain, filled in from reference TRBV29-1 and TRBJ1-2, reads SAVISQKPSRDICQRGTSLTIQCQVDSQVTMMFWYRQQPGQSLTLIATANQGSEATYESGFVIDKFPISRPNLTFSTLTVSNMSPEDSSIYLCSVGDLGDGYTFGSGTRLTVV.

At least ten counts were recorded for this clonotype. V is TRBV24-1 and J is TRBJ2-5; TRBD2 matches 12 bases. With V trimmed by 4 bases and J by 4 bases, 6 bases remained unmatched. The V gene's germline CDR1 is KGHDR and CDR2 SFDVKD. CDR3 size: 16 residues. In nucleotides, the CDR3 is TGTGCCACCAGTGACATGACTAGCGGGAGAGGAGAGACCCAGTACTTC. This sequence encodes CATSDMTSGRGETQYF.

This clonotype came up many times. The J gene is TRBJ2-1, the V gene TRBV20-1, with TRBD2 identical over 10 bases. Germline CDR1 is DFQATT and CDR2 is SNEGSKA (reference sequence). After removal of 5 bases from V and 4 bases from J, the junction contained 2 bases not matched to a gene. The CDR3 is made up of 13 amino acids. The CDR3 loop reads CSAASGGYNEQFF. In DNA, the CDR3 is TGCAGTGCTGCTAGCGGGGGATACAATGAGCAGTTCTTC.

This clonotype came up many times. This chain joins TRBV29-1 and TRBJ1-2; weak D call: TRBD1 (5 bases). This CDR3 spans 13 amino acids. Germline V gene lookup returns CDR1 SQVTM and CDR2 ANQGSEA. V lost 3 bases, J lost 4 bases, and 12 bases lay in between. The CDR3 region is CSVDRTGLYGYTF. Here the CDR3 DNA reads TGCAGCGTTGACAGGACGGGACTCTATGGCTACACCTTC.